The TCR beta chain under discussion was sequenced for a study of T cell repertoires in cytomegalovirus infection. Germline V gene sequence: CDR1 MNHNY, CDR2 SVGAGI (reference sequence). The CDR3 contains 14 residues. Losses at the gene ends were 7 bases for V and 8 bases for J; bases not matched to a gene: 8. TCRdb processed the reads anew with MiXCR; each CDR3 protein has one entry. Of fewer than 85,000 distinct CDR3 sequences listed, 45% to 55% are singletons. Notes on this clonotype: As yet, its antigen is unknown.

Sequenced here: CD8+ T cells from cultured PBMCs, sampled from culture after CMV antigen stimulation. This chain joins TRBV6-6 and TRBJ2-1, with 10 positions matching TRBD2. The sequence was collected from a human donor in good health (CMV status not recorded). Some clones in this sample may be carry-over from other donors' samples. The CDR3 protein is CASKDLAGVDEQFF. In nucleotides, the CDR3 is TGTGCCAGCAAAGATCTAGCGGGGGTAGATGAGCAGTTCTTC.